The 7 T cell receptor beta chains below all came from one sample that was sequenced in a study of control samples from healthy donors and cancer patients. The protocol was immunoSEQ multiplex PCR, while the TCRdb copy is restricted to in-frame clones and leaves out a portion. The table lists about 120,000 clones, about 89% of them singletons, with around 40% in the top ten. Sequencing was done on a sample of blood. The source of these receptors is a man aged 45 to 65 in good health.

This chain's CDR3 is CASSLAQRVFMNTEAFF. CDR3 sequence (DNA): TGTGCCAGCAGCTTAGCGCAAAGGGTCTTCATGAACACTGAAGCTTTCTTT. This chain joins TRBV7-8 and TRBJ1-1; D gene ambiguous. Germline loops: CDR1 SGHVS, CDR2 FQNEAQ. The V end lost 0 bases, the J end lost 0 bases, and 14 bases lay between the germline ends. This CDR3 comprises 17 residues.

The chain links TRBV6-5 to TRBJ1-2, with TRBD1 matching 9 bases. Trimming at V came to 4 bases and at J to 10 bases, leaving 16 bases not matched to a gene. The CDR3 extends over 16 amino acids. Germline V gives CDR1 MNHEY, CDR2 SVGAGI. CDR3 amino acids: CASSLTPGQGIGVYTF. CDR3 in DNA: TGTGCCAGCAGTTTAACCCCAGGACAGGGGATCGGAGTCTACACCTTC.

The CDR3 DNA sequence: TGTGCCAGCAGCTTTAGTCCGGCCGTGGAGCAGTACTTC. As protein: CASSFSPAVEQYF. The chain combines TRBV5-5 with TRBJ2-7; D gene unclear. This CDR3 region has 13 residues. With 2 bases removed from V and 7 bases from J, the gap between germline ends came to 13 bases. The germline gives CDR1 SGHKS, CDR2 YYEKEE (reference sequence).

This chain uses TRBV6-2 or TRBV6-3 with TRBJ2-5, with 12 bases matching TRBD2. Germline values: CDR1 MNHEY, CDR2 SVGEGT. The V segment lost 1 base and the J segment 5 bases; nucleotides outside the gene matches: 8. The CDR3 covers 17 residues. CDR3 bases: TGTGCCAGCAGTTACTGGCTAGCGGGGGGGATTCACGAGACCCAGTACTTC. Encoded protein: CASSYWLAGGIHETQYF.

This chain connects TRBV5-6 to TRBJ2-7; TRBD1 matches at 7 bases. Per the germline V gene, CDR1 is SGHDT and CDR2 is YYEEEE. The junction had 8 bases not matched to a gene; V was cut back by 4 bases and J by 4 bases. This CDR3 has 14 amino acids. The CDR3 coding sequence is TGTGCCAGCAGCGCCGGGACAGATATTTACGAGCAGTACTTC. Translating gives CASSAGTDIYEQYF.

The CDR3 reads CASRISQEGTEAFF. For the CDR3, the DNA is TGTGCCAGCAGGATTAGCCAAGAGGGAACTGAAGCTTTCTTT. This sequence joins TRBV5-5 and TRBJ1-1; D unresolved. Trimming stripped 5 bases from V and 5 bases from J, with 16 bases between. CDR1 and CDR2 (germline): SGHKS, YYEKEE (reference sequence). The CDR3 is made up of 14 amino acids.

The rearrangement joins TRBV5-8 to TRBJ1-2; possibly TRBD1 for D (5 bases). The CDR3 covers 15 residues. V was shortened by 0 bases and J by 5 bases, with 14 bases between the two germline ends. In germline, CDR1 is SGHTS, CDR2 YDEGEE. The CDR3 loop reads CASSLGPQGKYGYTF. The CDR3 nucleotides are TGTGCCAGCAGCTTGGGGCCCCAGGGCAAATATGGCTACACCTTC.